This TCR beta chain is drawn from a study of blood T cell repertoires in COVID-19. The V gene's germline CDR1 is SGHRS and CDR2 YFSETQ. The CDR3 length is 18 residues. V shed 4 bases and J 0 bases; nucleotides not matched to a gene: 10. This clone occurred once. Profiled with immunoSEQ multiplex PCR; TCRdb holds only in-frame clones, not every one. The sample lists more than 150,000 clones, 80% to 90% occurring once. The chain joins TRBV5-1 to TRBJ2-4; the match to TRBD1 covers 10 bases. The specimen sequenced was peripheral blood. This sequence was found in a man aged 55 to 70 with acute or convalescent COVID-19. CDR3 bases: TGCGCCAGCAGCCTCTCTTCGACAGGGGGCAGAGCCAAAAACATTCAGTACTTC. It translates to CASSLSSTGGRAKNIQYF.